The 8 T cell receptor beta chains below were found in one sample sequenced in a study of Ad26.COV2.S vaccination and SARS-CoV-2 variants. TCRdb keeps only in-frame clones here, not all; method: immunoSEQ multiplex PCR. This table holds a few hundred thousand clones, roughly 87% found once. Treatment meaning: approximately 18 received Ad26.COV2.S at low or high dose, single or two shots; a few received placebo; per-sample allocation not given. Sampling took place 63 days after the first vaccine or placebo injection. The starting material was peripheral blood, obtained in a trial of Ad26.COV2.S vaccine versus placebo. Every receptor here comes from a person aged 18-65 years who received the Ad26.COV2.S COVID-19 vaccine or a placebo.

This clone has only one observation. The chain has TRBV18 and TRBJ2-7; perhaps TRBD1 as D (5 bases). In germline, CDR1 is KGHSH, CDR2 LQKENI. Trimming shortened V by 4 bases and J by 4 bases, and 5 bases separated the two germline ends. The CDR3 runs 11 residues. This chain's CDR3 is CASSRQYEQYF. DNA of the CDR3: TGTGCCAGCTCACGACAGTACGAGCAGTACTTC.

The chain uses TRBV15 and TRBJ2-5; D uncertain. This CDR3 region has 16 residues. Germline V CDR1 and CDR2: LNHNV, YYDKDF (reference sequence). V lost 3 bases and J lost 0, with 14 bases in between. The CDR3 nucleotides read TGTGCCACCAGCAGGTACACAGAGCTCGACCAAGAGACCCAGTACTTC. Its protein is CATSRYTELDQETQYF.

This clone was detected only a few times. The CDR3 loop reads CASSKGYEQYF. The CDR3 DNA follows: TGTGCCAGCAGTAAGGGCTACGAGCAGTACTTC. V usage is TRBV12-3 or TRBV12-4 and J usage is TRBJ2-7; D not certain. CDR3 size: 11 residues. Trimming stripped 5 bases from V and 3 bases from J, with 5 bases between.

Regarding this clone: Within the sample, other DNA sequences also encode this same CDR3. This chain connects TRBV10-2 to TRBJ1-2, with D hard to call. CDR3 length equals 17 residues. Germline V gives CDR1 WSHSY, CDR2 SAAADI. The V end was cut by 0 bases, the J end by 6 bases, with 20 bases between. CDR3 residues: CASSESFLAGPTDGYTF. The CDR3 bases are TGCGCCAGCAGTGAGTCGTTCCTGGCAGGTCCAACGGATGGCTACACCTTC.

V gene TRBV7-9 combines with J gene TRBJ2-1; D unresolved. This CDR3 region has 12 residues. From germline, CDR1 is SEHNR and CDR2 FQNEAQ (reference sequence). The ends were cut back, 2 bases at V and 8 bases at J, with 7 bases in the middle. CDR3: CASSLKGHEQFF. The DNA of the CDR3 is TGTGCCAGCAGCTTAAAGGGTCATGAGCAGTTCTTC.

CDR3 in DNA: TGTGCCAGCAGCTTAGGAGTCCAAGAGACCCAGTACTTC. This gives the protein CASSLGVQETQYF. This chain links TRBV11-1 with TRBJ2-5; D gene uncertain. This CDR3 contains 13 residues. V shed 1 base and J shed 1 base, with 4 bases lying between them. The germline V gene encodes CDR1 SGHAT and CDR2 FQDESV (reference sequence).

A single count supports this clone. V and J are TRBV3-1 (or the pseudogene TRBV3-2) and TRBJ1-5; D not certain. This CDR3 is 15 amino acids long. Trimming took 3 bases from V and 1 from J, leaving 10 bases between them. CDR1 and CDR2 from the germline V gene are LGHDT and YNNKEL (reference sequence). This chain's CDR3 is CASSQSWGSNQPQHF. CDR3 nucleotides: TGTGCCAGCAGCCAGAGCTGGGGAAGCAATCAGCCCCAGCATTTT.

The CDR3 sequence is CASSRGLAGAQETQYF. The CDR3 region has the DNA TGTGCCAGCAGTCGGGGACTAGCGGGGGCACAAGAGACCCAGTACTTC. The chain is built from TRBV2 and TRBJ2-5, with TRBD2 matching over 14 bases. The V gene's germline CDR1 is SNHLY and CDR2 FYNNEI. V lost 5 bases, J lost 2 bases, and 4 bases stayed unmatched. The CDR3 has 16 residues.